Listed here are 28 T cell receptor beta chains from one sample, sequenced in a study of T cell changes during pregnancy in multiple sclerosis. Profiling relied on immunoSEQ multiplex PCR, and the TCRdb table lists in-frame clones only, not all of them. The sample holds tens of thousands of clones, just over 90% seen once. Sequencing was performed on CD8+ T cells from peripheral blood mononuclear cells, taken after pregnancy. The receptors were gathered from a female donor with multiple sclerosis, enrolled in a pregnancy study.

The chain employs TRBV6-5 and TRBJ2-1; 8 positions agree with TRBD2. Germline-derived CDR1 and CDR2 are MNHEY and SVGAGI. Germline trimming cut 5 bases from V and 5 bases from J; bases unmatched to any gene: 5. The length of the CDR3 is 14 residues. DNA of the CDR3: TGTGCCAGCAGTGTAGCGGGGCCAAACAATGAGCAGTTCTTC. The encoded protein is CASSVAGPNNEQFF.

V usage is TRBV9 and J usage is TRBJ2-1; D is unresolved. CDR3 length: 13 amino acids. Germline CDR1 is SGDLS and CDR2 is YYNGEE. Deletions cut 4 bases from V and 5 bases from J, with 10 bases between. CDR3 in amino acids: CASSPHPNNEQFF. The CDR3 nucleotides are TGTGCCAGCAGCCCCCATCCTAACAATGAGCAGTTCTTC.

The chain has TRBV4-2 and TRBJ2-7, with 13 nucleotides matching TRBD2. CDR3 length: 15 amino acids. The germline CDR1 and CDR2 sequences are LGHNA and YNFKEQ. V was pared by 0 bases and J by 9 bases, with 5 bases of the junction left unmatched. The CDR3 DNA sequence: TGTGCCAGCAGCCAAGATCTACTAGCGGGGGGGGCGCAGTACTTC. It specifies CASSQDLLAGGAQYF.

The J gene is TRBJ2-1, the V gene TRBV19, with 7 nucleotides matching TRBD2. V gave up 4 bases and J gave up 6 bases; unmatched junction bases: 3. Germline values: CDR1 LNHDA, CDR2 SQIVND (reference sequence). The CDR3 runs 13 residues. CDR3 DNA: TGTGCCAGTAGTACGGGAGGAATCAATGAGCAGTTCTTC. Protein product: CASSTGGINEQFF.

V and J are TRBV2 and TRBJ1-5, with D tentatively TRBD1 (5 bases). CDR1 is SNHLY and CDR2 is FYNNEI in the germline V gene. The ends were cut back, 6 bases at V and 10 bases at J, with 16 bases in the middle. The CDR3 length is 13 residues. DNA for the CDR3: TGTGCCAGCAGACCCCCAGGGTTAAGTCCCCAGCATTTT. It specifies CASRPPGLSPQHF.

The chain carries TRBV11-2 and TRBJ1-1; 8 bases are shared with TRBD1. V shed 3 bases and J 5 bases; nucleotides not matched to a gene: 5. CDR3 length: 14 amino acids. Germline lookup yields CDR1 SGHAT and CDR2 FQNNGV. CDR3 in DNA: TGTGCCAGCAGCTTCGGACAGGGCGGGACTGAAGCTTTCTTT. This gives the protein CASSFGQGGTEAFF.

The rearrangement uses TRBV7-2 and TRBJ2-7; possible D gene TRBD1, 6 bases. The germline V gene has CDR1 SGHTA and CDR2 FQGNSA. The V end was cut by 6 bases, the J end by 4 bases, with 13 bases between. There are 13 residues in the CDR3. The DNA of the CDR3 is TGTGCCAGCAGTCTGGCAGGGGTGTACGAGCAGTACTTC. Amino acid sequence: CASSLAGVYEQYF.

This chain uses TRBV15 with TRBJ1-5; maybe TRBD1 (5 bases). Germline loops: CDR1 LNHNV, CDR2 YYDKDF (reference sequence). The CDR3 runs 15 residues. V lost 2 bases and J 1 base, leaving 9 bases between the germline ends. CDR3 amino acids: CATSRSGGSNQPQHF. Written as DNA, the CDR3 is TGTGCCACCAGCAGATCGGGGGGGAGCAATCAGCCCCAGCATTTT. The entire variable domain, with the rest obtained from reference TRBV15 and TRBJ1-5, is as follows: DAMVIQNPRYQVTQFGKPVTLSCSQTLNHNVMYWYQQKSSQAPKLLFHYYDKDFNNEADTPDNFQSRRPNTSFCFLDIRSPGLGDTAMYLCATSRSGGSNQPQHFGDGTRLSIL.

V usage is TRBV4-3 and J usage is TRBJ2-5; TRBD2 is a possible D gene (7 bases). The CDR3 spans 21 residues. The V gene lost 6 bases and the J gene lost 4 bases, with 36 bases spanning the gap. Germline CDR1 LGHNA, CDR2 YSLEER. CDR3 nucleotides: TGCGCCAGCAGTCCTTTCGTGGCGAGGGGGGCGGGGGACGAGGGAGGAGAGACCCAGTACTTC. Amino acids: CASSPFVARGAGDEGGETQYF.

The CDR3: CASRAGAYTGELFF. In DNA form, the CDR3 reads TGTGCCAGCAGGGCCGGAGCTTACACCGGGGAGCTGTTTTTT. The chain uses TRBV13 and TRBJ2-2, with no clear D. CDR3 length: 14 amino acids. Germline V CDR1 and CDR2: PRHDT, FYEKMQ (reference sequence). Trimming removed 6 bases from V and 3 bases from J, with 11 bases in between.

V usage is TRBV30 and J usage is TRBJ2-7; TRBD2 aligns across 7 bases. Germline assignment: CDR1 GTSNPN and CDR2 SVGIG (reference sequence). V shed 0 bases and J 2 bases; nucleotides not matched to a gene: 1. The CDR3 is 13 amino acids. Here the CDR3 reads CAWSVGRAYEQYF. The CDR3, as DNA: TGTGCCTGGAGTGTGGGGAGGGCCTACGAGCAGTACTTC.

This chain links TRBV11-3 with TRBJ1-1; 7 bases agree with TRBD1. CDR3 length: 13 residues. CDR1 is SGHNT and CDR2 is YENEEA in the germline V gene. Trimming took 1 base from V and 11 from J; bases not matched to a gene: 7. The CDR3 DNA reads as TGTGCCAGCAGCTTAGGGACAGGTGGCGTCGCTTTCTTT. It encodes CASSLGTGGVAFF. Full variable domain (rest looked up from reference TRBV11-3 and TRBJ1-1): EAGVVQSPRYKIIEKKQPVAFWCNPISGHNTLYWYLQNLGQGPELLIRYENEEAVDDSQLPKDRFSAERLKGVDSTLKIQPAELGDSAVYLCASSLGTGGVAFFGQGTRLTVV.

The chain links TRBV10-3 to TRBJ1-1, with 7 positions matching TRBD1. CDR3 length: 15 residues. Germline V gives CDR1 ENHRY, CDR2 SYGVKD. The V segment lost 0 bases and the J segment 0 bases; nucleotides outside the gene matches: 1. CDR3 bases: TGTGCCATCAGTGAGTCGCAGGGGGTGAACACTGAAGCTTTCTTT. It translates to CAISESQGVNTEAFF.

Written as DNA, the CDR3 is TGTGCCAGCAGCCCCGACGGACTAGCGGGGAGATTAGATACGCAGTATTTT. It is translated as CASSPDGLAGRLDTQYF. J is TRBJ2-3 and V is TRBV7-2; 12 bases match TRBD2. V was clipped by 5 bases and J by 5 bases; unmatched bases: 11. The CDR3 spans 17 residues. Germline assignment: CDR1 SGHTA and CDR2 FQGNSA.

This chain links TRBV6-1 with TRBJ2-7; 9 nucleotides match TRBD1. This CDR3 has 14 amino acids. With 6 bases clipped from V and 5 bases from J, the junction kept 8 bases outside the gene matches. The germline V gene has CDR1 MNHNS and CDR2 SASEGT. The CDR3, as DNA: TGTGCCAGCAGAGCCCCGGGACAGGGTCACGAGCAGTACTTC. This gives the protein CASRAPGQGHEQYF.

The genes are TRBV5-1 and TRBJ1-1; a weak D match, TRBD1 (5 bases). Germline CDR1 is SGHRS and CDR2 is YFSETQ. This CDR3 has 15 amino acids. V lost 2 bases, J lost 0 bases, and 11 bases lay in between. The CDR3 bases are TGCGCCAGCAGCTTAAACAGGCCCATGAACACTGAAGCTTTCTTT. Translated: CASSLNRPMNTEAFF.

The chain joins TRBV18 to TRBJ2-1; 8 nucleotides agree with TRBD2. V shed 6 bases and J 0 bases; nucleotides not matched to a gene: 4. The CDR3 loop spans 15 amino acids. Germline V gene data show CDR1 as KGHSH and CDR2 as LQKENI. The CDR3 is CASSTGGSSYNEQFF. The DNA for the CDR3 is TGTGCCAGCTCGACGGGGGGGAGCTCCTACAATGAGCAGTTCTTC.

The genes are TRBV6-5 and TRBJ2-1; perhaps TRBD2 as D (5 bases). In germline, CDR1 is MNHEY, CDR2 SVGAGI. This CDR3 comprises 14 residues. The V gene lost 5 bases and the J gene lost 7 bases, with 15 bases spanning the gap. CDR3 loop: CASSALSEVNEQFF. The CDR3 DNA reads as TGTGCCAGCAGTGCCCTTAGCGAAGTAAATGAGCAGTTCTTC.

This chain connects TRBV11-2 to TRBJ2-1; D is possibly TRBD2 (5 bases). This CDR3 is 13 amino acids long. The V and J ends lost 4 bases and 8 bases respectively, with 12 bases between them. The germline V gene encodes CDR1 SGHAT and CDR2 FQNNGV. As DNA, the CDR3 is TGTGCCAGCAGCTCTCTAGCTTGGCATGAGCAGTTCTTC. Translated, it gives CASSSLAWHEQFF.

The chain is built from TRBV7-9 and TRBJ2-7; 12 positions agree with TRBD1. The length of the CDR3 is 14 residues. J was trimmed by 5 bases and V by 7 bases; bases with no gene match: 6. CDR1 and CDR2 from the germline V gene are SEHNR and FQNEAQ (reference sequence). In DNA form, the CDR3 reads TGTGCCAGCACCCCCGGGACAGGGGGCAACGAGCAGTACTTC. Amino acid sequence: CASTPGTGGNEQYF.

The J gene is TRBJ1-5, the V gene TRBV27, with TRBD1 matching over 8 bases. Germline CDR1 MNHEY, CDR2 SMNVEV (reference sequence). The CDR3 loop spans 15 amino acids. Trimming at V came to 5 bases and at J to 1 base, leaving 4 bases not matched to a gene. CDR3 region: CASSITGGSNQPQHF. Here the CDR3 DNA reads TGTGCCAGCAGTATCACAGGGGGGAGCAATCAGCCCCAGCATTTT.

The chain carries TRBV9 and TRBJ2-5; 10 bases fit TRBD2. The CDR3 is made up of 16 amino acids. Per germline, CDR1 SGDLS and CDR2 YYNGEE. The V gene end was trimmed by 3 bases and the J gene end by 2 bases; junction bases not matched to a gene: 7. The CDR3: CASSAPTSGPQETQYF. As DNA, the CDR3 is TGTGCCAGCAGCGCACCGACTAGCGGGCCACAAGAGACCCAGTACTTC.

CDR3 protein: CSVEGTQGIAYNEQFF. CDR3 coding DNA: TGCAGCGTTGAAGGTACACAGGGGATCGCCTACAATGAGCAGTTCTTC. The chain has TRBV29-1 and TRBJ2-1; 7 bases align to TRBD1. Trimming removed 1 base from V and 2 bases from J; junction bases left unmatched: 8. Germline CDR1 and CDR2: SQVTM and ANQGSEA. The CDR3 runs 16 residues.

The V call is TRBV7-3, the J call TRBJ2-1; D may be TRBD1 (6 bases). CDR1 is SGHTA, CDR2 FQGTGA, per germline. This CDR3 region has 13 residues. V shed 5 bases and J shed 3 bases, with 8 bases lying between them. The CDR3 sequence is CASSPDSYNEQFF. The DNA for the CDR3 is TGTGCCAGCAGCCCGGACAGCTACAATGAGCAGTTCTTC.

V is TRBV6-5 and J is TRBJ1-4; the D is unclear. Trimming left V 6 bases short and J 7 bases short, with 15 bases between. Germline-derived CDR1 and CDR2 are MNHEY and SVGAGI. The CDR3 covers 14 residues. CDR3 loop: CASRTGIRGEKLFF. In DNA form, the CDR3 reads TGTGCCAGCAGGACCGGGATTCGGGGTGAAAAACTGTTTTTT.

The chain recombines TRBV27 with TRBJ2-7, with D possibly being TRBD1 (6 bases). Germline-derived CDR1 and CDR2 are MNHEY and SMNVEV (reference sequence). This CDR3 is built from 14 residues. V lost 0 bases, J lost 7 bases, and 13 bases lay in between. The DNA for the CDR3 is TGTGCCAGCAGTTTATCGGACAGCAAATTTGAGCAGTACTTC. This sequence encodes CASSLSDSKFEQYF.

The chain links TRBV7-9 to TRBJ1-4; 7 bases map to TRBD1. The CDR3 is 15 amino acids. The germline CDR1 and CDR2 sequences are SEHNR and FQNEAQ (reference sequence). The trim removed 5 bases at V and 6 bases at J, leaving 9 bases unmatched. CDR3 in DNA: TGTGCCAGCAGCCCCCGGGACAGCATAGATGAAAAACTGTTTTTT. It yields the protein CASSPRDSIDEKLFF.

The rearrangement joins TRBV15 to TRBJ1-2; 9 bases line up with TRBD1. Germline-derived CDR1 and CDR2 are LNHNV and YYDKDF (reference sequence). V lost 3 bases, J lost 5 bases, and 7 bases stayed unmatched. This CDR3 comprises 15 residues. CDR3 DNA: TGTGCCACCAGCAGCGAAGGACAGGGGATGTATGGCTACACCTTC. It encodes CATSSEGQGMYGYTF.